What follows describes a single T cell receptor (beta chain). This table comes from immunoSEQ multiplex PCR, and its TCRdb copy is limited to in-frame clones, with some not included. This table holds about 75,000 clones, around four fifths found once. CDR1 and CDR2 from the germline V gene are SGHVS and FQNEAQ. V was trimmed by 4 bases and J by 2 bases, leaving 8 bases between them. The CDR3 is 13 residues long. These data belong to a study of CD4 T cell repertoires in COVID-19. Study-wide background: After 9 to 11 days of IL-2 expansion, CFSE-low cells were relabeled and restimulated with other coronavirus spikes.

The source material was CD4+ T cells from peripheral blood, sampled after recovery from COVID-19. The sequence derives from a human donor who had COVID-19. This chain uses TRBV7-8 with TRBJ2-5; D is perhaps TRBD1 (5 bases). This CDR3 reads CASSSQGQETQYF. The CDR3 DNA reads TGTGCCAGCAGCTCTCAGGGTCAAGAGACCCAGTACTTC. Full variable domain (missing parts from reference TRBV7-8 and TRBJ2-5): GAGVSQSPRYKVAKRGQDVALRCDPISGHVSLFWYQQALGQGPEFLTYFQNEAQLDKSGLPSDRFFAERPEGSVSTLKIQRTQQEDSAVYLCASSSQGQETQYFGPGTRLLVL.